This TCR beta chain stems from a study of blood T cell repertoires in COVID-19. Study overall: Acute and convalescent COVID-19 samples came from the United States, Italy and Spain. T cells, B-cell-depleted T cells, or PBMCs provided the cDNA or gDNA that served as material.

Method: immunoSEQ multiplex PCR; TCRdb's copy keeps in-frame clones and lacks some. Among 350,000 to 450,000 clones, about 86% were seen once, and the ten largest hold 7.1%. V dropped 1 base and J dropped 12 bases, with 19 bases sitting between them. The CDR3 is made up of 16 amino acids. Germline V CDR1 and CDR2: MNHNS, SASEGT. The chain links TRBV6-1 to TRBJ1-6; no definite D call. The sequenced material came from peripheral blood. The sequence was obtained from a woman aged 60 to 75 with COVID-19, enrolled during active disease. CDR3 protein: CASSEEGWAGGLPLHF. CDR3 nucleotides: TGTGCCAGCAGTGAAGAAGGTTGGGCCGGAGGGTTACCCCTCCACTTT.